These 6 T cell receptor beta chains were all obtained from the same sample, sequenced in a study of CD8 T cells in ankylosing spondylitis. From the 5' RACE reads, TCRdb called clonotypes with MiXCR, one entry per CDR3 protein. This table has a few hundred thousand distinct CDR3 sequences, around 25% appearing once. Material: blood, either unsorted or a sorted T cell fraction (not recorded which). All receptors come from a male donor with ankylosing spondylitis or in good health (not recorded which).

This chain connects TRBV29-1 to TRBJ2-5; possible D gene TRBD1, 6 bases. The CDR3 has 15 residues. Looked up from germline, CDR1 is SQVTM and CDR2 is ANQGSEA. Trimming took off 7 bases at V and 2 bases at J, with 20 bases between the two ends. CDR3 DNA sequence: TGCAGCGCCATTGGGGGACACAAAGCTCAAGAGACCCAGTACTTC. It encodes CSAIGGHKAQETQYF.

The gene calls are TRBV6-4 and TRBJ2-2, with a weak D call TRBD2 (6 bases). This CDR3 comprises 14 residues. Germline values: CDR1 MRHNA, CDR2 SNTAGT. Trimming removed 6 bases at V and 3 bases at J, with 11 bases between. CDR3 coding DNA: TGTGCCAGCAGCCAGGGACTTCACACCGGGGAGCTGTTTTTT. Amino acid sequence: CASSQGLHTGELFF.

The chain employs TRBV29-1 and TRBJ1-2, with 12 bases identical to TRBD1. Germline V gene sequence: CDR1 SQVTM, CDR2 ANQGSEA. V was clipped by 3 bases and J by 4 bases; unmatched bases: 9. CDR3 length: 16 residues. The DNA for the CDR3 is TGCAGCGTTGAGTCGGGACAGGGGGCGCGGGGCTATGGCTACACCTTC. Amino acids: CSVESGQGARGYGYTF.

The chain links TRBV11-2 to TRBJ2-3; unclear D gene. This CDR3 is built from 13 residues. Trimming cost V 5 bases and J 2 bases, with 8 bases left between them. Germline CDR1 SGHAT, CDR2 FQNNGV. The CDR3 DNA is TGTGCCAGCAGCCTACATTACACAGATACGCAGTATTTT. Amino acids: CASSLHYTDTQYF.

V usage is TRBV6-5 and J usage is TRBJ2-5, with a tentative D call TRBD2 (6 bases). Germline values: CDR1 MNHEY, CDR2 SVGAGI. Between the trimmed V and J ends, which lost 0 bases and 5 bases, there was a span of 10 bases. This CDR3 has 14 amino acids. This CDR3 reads CASSYSTSGETQYF. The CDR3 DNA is TGTGCCAGCAGTTACTCGACTAGTGGGGAGACCCAGTACTTC.

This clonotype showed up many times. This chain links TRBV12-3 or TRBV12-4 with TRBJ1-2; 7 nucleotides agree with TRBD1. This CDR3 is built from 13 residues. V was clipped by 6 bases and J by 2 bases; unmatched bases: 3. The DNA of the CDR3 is TGTGCCAGCAGGCTACAGGGGAACTATGGCTACACCTTC. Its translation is CASRLQGNYGYTF.